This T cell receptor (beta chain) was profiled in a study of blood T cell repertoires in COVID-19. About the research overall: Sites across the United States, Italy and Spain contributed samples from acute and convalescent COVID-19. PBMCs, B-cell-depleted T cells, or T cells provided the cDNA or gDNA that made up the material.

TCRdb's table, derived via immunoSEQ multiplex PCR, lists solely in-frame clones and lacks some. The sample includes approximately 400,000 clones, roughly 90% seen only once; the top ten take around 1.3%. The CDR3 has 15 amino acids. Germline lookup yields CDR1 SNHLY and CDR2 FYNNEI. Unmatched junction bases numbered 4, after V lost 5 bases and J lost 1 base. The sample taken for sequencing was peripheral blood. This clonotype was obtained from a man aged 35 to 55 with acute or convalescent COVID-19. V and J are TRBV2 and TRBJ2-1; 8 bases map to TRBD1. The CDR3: CASSSQGASYNEQFF. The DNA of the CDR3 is TGTGCCAGCAGTTCTCAGGGGGCTTCCTACAATGAGCAGTTCTTC.